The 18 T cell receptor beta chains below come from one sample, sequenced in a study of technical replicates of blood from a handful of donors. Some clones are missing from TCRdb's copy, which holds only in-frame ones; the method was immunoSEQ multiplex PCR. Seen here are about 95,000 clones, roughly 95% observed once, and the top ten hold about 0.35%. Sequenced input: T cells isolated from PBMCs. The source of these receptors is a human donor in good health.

The CDR3 spells CASRGLNTGELFF. CDR3 nucleotide sequence: TGTGCCAGCCGGGGACTGAACACCGGGGAGCTGTTTTTT. This chain connects TRBV9 to TRBJ2-2; possible D gene TRBD2, 6 bases. V dropped 7 bases and J dropped 1 base, with 8 bases sitting between them. This CDR3 is built from 13 residues. Per the germline V gene, CDR1 is SGDLS and CDR2 is YYNGEE. Together with reference TRBV9 and TRBJ2-2, the CDR3 gives the full variable domain: DSGVTQTPKHLITATGQRVTLRCSPRSGDLSVYWYQQSLDQGLQFLIQYYNGEERAKGNILERFSAQQFPDLHSELNLSSLELGDSALYFCASRGLNTGELFFGEGSRLTVL.

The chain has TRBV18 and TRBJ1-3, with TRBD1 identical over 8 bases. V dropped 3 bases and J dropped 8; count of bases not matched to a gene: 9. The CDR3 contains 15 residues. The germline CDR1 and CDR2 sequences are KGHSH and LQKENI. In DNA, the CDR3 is TGTGCCAGCTCACCGCGACAGGGGAGCGAAGACACCATATATTTT. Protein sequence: CASSPRQGSEDTIYF. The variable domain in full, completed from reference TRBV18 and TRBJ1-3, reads NAGVMQNPRHLVRRRGQEARLRCSPMKGHSHVYWYRQLPEEGLKFMVYLQKENIIDESGMPKERFSAEFPKEGPSILRIQQVVRGDSAAYFCASSPRQGSEDTIYFGEGSWLTVV.

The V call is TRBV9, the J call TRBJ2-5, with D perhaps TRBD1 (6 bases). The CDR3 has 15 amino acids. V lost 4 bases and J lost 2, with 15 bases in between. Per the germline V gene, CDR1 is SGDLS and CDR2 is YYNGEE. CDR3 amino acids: CASSTHPGAQETQYF. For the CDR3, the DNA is TGTGCCAGCAGCACCCATCCAGGGGCTCAAGAGACCCAGTACTTC.

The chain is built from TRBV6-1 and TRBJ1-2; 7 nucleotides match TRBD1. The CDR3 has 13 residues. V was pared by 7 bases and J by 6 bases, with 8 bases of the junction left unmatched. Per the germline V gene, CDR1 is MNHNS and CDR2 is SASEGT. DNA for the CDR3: TGTGCCAGCACGGAACAGGGGAAAGATGGCTACACCTTC. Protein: CASTEQGKDGYTF.

The CDR3 loop reads CASSVAGNLYNEQFF. CDR3 DNA sequence: TGTGCCAGCAGCGTAGCCGGGAACTTGTACAATGAGCAGTTCTTC. This chain joins TRBV9 and TRBJ2-1; maybe TRBD2 (5 bases). Germline-derived CDR1 and CDR2 are SGDLS and YYNGEE. V gave up 0 bases and J gave up 4 bases, with 11 bases separating them. There are 15 residues in the CDR3.

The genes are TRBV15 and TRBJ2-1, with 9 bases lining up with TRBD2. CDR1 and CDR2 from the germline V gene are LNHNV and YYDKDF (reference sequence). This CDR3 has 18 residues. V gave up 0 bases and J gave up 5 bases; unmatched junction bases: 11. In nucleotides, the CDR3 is TGTGCCACCAGCAGAGATAGTATCACCCTAGCGGGACACAATGAGCAGTTCTTC. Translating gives CATSRDSITLAGHNEQFF. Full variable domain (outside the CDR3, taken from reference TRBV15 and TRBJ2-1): DAMVIQNPRYQVTQFGKPVTLSCSQTLNHNVMYWYQQKSSQAPKLLFHYYDKDFNNEADTPDNFQSRRPNTSFCFLDIRSPGLGDTAMYLCATSRDSITLAGHNEQFFGPGTRLTVL.

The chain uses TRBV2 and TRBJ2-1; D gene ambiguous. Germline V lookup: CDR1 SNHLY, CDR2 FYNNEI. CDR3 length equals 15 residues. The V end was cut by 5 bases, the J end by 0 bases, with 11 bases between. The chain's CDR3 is CASSYELSSYNEQFF. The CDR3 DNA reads TGTGCCAGCAGTTACGAACTGAGCTCCTACAATGAGCAGTTCTTC.

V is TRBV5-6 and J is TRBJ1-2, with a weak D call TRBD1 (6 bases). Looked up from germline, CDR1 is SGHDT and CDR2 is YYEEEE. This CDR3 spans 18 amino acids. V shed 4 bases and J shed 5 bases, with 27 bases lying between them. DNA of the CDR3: TGTGCCAGCAGCCCTGGGACAAGGGGCGCATCCTTCTGGTATGGCTACACCTTC. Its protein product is CASSPGTRGASFWYGYTF.

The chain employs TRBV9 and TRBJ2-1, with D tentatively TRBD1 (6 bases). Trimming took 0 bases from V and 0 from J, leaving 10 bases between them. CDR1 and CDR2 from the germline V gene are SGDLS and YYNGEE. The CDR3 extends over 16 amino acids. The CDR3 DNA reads TGTGCCAGCAGCGTAGGGGGGCGTAGCTCCTACAATGAGCAGTTCTTC. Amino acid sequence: CASSVGGRSSYNEQFF.

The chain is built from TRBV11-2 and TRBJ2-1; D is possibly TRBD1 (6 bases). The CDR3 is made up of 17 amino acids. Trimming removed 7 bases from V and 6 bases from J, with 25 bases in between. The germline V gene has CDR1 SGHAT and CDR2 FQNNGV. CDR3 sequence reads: CASTEFSRGHSLNEQFF. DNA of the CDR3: TGTGCCAGCACCGAGTTTTCAAGGGGACATTCCCTCAATGAGCAGTTCTTC.

CDR3 in DNA: TGTGCCAGCAGCCCGGGACATAACACCGGGGAGCTGTTTTTT. As protein: CASSPGHNTGELFF. The chain links TRBV9 to TRBJ2-2, with D maybe TRBD1 (6 bases). The germline CDR1 and CDR2 sequences are SGDLS and YYNGEE. The ends were cut back, 4 bases at V and 2 bases at J, with 9 bases in the middle. The CDR3 contains 14 residues.

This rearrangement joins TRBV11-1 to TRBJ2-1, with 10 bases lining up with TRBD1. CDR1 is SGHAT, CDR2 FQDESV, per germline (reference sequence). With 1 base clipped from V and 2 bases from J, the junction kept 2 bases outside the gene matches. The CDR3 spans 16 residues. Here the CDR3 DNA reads TGTGCCAGCAGCTTAGGAGGGACAGGGGCCTACAATGAGCAGTTCTTC. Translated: CASSLGGTGAYNEQFF.

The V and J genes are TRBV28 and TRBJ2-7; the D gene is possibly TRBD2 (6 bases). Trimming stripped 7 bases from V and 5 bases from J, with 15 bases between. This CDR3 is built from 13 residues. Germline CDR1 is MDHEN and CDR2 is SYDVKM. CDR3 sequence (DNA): TGTGCCAGCACCCAACCGGAGGGGAACGAGCAGTACTTC. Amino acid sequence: CASTQPEGNEQYF.

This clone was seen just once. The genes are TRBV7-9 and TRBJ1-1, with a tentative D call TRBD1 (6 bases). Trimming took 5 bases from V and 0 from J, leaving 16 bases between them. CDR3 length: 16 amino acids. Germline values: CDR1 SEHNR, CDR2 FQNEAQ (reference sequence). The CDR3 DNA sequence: TGTGCCAGCAGCCTAATACAGGGACCTTTGAACACTGAAGCTTTCTTT. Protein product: CASSLIQGPLNTEAFF.

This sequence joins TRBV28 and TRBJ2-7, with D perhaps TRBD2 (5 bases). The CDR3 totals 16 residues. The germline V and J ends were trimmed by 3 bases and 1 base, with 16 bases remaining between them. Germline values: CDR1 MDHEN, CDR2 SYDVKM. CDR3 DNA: TGTGCCAGCAGTTTGTCGGAAGCGGCACATTCCTACGAGCAGTACTTC. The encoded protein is CASSLSEAAHSYEQYF.

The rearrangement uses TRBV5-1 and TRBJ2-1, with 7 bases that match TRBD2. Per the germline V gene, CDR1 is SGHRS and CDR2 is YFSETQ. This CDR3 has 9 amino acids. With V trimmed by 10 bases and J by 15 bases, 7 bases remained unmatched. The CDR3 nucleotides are TGCGCCGGACTAGTCTCCGGGTTCTTC. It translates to CAGLVSGFF.

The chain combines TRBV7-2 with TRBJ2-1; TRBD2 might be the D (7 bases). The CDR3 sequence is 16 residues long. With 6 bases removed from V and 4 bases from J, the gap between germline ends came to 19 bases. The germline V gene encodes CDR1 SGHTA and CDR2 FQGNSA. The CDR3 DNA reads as TGTGCCAGCAGAGGGGGGAGGGCCGGCAAGTACAATGAGCAGTTCTTC. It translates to CASRGGRAGKYNEQFF.

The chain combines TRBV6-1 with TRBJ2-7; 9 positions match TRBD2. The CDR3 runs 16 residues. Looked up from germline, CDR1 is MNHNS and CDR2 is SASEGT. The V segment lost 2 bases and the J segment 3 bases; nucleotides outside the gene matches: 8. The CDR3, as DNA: TGTGCCAGCAGTGAACGAGCGGGAGGAGCTTACTACGAGCAGTACTTC. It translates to CASSERAGGAYYEQYF.